The 30 T cell receptor beta chains below all came from one sample that was sequenced in a study of shared clonotypes between healthy human individuals. The assay was immunoSEQ multiplex PCR, and TCRdb's table has in-frame clones only and misses some. The sample holds 1,400,000 or so clones; about 98.5% are singletons and the top ten take roughly 0.36%. The sequencing sample was made of naive CD4+ T cells sorted from blood. As for subset: CD45RA+ positively selected. The receptors were sampled from a man aged 25-40 years in good health.

The chain recombines TRBV7-3 with TRBJ2-5; D gene uncertain. The CDR3 is 13 residues long. V was clipped by 3 bases and J by 5 bases, with 10 bases between them. Germline CDR1 reads SGHTA; CDR2 reads FQGTGA. CDR3 amino acids: CASSFPHSETQYF. Written as DNA, the CDR3 is TGTGCCAGCAGCTTTCCCCATAGTGAGACCCAGTACTTC.

The chain couples TRBV7-9 to TRBJ2-7; the match to TRBD2 covers 8 bases. The germline V gene has CDR1 SEHNR and CDR2 FQNEAQ (reference sequence). The CDR3 spans 15 residues. Losses at the gene ends were 5 bases for V and 4 bases for J; bases not matched to a gene: 10. The CDR3 here is CASSPPGAGVYEQYF. In DNA form, the CDR3 reads TGTGCCAGCAGCCCGCCCGGAGCGGGAGTATACGAGCAGTACTTC.

This clone showed up just once. The chain recombines TRBV11-3 with TRBJ2-3; either TRBD1 or TRBD2 may fit D (5 bases each). The length of the CDR3 is 14 residues. Per germline, CDR1 SGHNT and CDR2 YENEEA. V lost 5 bases and J 2 bases, leaving 11 bases between the germline ends. The DNA for the CDR3 is TGTGCCAGCAGCCTGGGACCTCTCACAGATACGCAGTATTTT. Its protein product is CASSLGPLTDTQYF.

This chain joins TRBV27 and TRBJ1-5, with 7 bases fitting TRBD1. The V and J ends lost 6 bases and 6 bases, in that order; junction bases with no gene match: 5. CDR3 length equals 13 residues. Germline CDR1 and CDR2: MNHEY and SMNVEV (reference sequence). CDR3 sequence: CASRDRAGQPQHF. DNA for the CDR3: TGTGCCAGCAGAGACAGGGCCGGTCAGCCCCAGCATTTT.

The rearrangement uses TRBV4-3 and TRBJ2-7; D might be TRBD2 (6 bases). CDR1 and CDR2 from the germline V gene are LGHNA and YSLEER. CDR3 length equals 16 residues. V lost 3 bases and J 2 bases, leaving 17 bases between the germline ends. The CDR3 protein is CASSHGLSGETYEQYF. The CDR3 DNA reads as TGCGCCAGCAGCCACGGTCTCTCGGGAGAAACCTACGAGCAGTACTTC.

Notes on this clone: In the same sample, other DNA sequences code for this CDR3. The chain employs TRBV28 and TRBJ2-7, with D perhaps TRBD1 (6 bases). Germline V CDR1 and CDR2: MDHEN, SYDVKM. V was pared by 6 bases and J by 0 bases, with 15 bases between. The CDR3 runs 15 residues. DNA of the CDR3: TGTGCCAGCAGCTCCCCTGGGGGCGGCTCCTACGAGCAGTACTTC. Translation gives CASSSPGGGSYEQYF.

The V gene is TRBV29-1, the J gene TRBJ1-3; D ambiguous. Trimming pared 3 bases from V and 0 bases from J, leaving 12 bases between. Germline loops: CDR1 SQVTM, CDR2 ANQGSEA. This CDR3 comprises 15 residues. The CDR3 nucleotides read TGCAGCGTTGATCTTTCGGCGAACTCTGGAAACACCATATATTTT. Translated, it gives CSVDLSANSGNTIYF.

Points on this clone: The identical CDR3 is also encoded by other nucleotide sequences in the sample. CDR3: CASSTSGSTDTQYF. As DNA, the CDR3 is TGTGCCAGCTCTACTAGCGGAAGCACAGATACGCAGTATTTT. The V and J genes are TRBV18 and TRBJ2-3; 8 bases agree with TRBD2. V lost 6 bases, J lost 0 bases, and 2 bases stayed unmatched. CDR1 and CDR2 (germline): KGHSH, LQKENI. The CDR3 spans 14 residues.

The chain uses TRBV5-1 and TRBJ2-3; D tentatively fits TRBD1 or TRBD2 (5 bases each). The CDR3 runs 16 residues. CDR1 is SGHRS, CDR2 YFSETQ, per germline. V gave up 5 bases and J gave up 0 bases, with 16 bases separating them. The CDR3 loop is CASSAAWGISTDTQYF. The DNA for the CDR3 is TGCGCCAGCAGTGCGGCCTGGGGGATTAGCACAGATACGCAGTATTTT.

V usage is TRBV15 and J usage is TRBJ1-2; D might be TRBD1 (5 bases). The germline V gene encodes CDR1 LNHNV and CDR2 YYDKDF (reference sequence). Trimming took off 8 bases at V and 8 bases at J, with 18 bases between the two ends. The CDR3 has 13 amino acids. CDR3 DNA: TGTGCCACCGAGGGATGGGGGGATGGCGGCTACACCTTC. It is translated as CATEGWGDGGYTF.

This clone was picked up one time. This chain links TRBV5-6 with TRBJ2-3; 8 positions match TRBD2. V lost 0 bases, J lost 4 bases, and 10 bases stayed unmatched. The CDR3 is 17 amino acids. Germline assignment: CDR1 SGHDT and CDR2 YYEEEE. The CDR3 loop is CASSLERWLAGPDTQYF. The DNA for the CDR3 is TGTGCCAGCAGCTTGGAACGTTGGCTAGCGGGTCCAGATACGCAGTATTTT.

As concerns this clone: The sample holds other DNA sequences that translate to the same CDR3. The genes are TRBV2 and TRBJ2-1; D may match TRBD1 or TRBD2 (5 bases each). Germline loops: CDR1 SNHLY, CDR2 FYNNEI. This CDR3 region has 13 residues. The ends were cut back, 6 bases at V and 2 bases at J, with 8 bases in the middle. In nucleotides, the CDR3 is TGTGCCAGCAGGGGGGAGACCTACAATGAGCAGTTCTTC. It encodes CASRGETYNEQFF.

The chain uses TRBV9 and TRBJ1-1; D unresolved. This CDR3 spans 14 amino acids. Trimming took off 0 bases at V and 1 base at J, with 7 bases between the two ends. Germline CDR1 reads SGDLS; CDR2 reads YYNGEE. Here the CDR3 reads CASSVGVENTEAFF. The CDR3 DNA follows: TGTGCCAGCAGCGTAGGGGTTGAGAACACTGAAGCTTTCTTT.

This chain joins TRBV19 and TRBJ2-1; 12 positions agree with TRBD2. This CDR3 has 14 residues. Trimming at V came to 7 bases and at J to 4 bases, leaving 2 bases not matched to a gene. The germline gives CDR1 LNHDA, CDR2 SQIVND (reference sequence). The CDR3 protein is CASNGLAGYNEQFF. CDR3 DNA sequence: TGTGCCAGTAACGGACTAGCGGGATACAATGAGCAGTTCTTC.

Turning to this clone: The same CDR3 can be traced to other DNA sequences in this sample. V and J are TRBV9 and TRBJ2-2; D gene uncertain. The CDR3 runs to 16 residues. V was shortened by 0 bases and J by 2 bases, with 11 bases between the two germline ends. Germline V gives CDR1 SGDLS, CDR2 YYNGEE. The CDR3 is CASSVEGLSNTGELFF. The CDR3 DNA follows: TGTGCCAGCAGCGTAGAAGGCCTATCCAACACCGGGGAGCTGTTTTTT.

Comment on this clone: Compared with germline, one end of the junction differs, possibly owing to a read error. This sequence joins TRBV7-7 and TRBJ2-1, with no clear D. The CDR3 is 16 amino acids. The germline gives CDR1 SSHAT, CDR2 FNYEAQ (reference sequence). CDR3 sequence: CASSLGGIGPRDEQFF. The CDR3 coding sequence is TGTGCTAGCAGCTTAGGTGGGATAGGCCCTAGGGATGAGCAGTTCTTC. Full variable domain (rest looked up from reference TRBV7-7 and TRBJ2-1): GAGVSQSPRYKVTKRGQDVTLRCDPISSHATLYWYQQALGQGPEFLTYFNYEAQPDKSGLPSDRFSAERPEGSISTLTIQRTEQRDSAMYRCASSLGGIGPRDEQFFGPGTRLTVL.

A note on this clone: The same CDR3 can be traced to other DNA sequences in this sample. The chain links TRBV5-1 to TRBJ1-3; 7 positions agree with TRBD1. V lost 4 bases and J lost 2; bases outside the gene matches: 3. The germline V gene has CDR1 SGHRS and CDR2 YFSETQ. The CDR3 contains 14 residues. CDR3 in DNA: TGCGCCAGCAGCCCTCAGGGGGCTGGAAACACCATATATTTT. Encoded protein: CASSPQGAGNTIYF.

The V call is TRBV5-1, the J call TRBJ2-5, with 8 bases fitting TRBD2. The germline V gene has CDR1 SGHRS and CDR2 YFSETQ. V shed 1 base and J 2 bases; nucleotides not matched to a gene: 16. This CDR3 is 19 amino acids long. The CDR3 DNA sequence: TGCGCCAGCAGCTTGTATATTATCGGCGCGGGAGGATTACAAGAGACCCAGTACTTC. Its protein is CASSLYIIGAGGLQETQYF.

This clone was observed a few times. The genes are TRBV5-1 and TRBJ2-1; 8 bases match TRBD1. The germline CDR1 and CDR2 sequences are SGHRS and YFSETQ. J gave up 9 bases and V 0 bases, and 17 bases lay outside the gene matches. CDR3 size: 18 residues. The CDR3 region has the DNA TGCGCCAGCAGCTTGGGAAACAGGGGGGACTGGGCGACCGGTGAGCAGTTCTTC. Its translation: CASSLGNRGDWATGEQFF.

This chain's CDR3 is CASSRAPTGGYTF. The CDR3 nucleotides read TGTGCCAGCAGCCGGGCCCCGACGGGTGGCTACACCTTC. The J gene is TRBJ1-2, the V gene TRBV6-5; D not certain. This CDR3 contains 13 residues. CDR1 is MNHEY, CDR2 SVGAGI, per germline. V was pared by 6 bases and J by 7 bases, with 15 bases between.

Here the CDR3 reads CSEWTSGSNEQFF. CDR3 nucleotides: TGCAGCGAGTGGACTAGCGGGAGTAATGAGCAGTTCTTC. The rearrangement uses TRBV29-1 and TRBJ2-1; the match to TRBD2 covers 13 bases. CDR3 length: 13 amino acids. J gave up 7 bases and V 7 bases, and 4 bases lay outside the gene matches. The V gene's germline CDR1 is SQVTM and CDR2 ANQGSEA.

This clone has just one count. The chain has TRBV6-6 and TRBJ2-5; D gene unclear. Germline CDR1 reads MNHNY; CDR2 reads SVGAGI (reference sequence). Trimming removed 6 bases at V and 4 bases at J, with 15 bases between. This CDR3 is 14 amino acids long. DNA of the CDR3: TGTGCCAGCAGCACAGCTCCCGGCGGAGAGACCCAGTACTTC. Translated, it gives CASSTAPGGETQYF.

This sequence joins TRBV5-1 and TRBJ2-1, with a weak D call TRBD1 (5 bases). The germline V gene encodes CDR1 SGHRS and CDR2 YFSETQ. The CDR3 is 17 amino acids. V shed 4 bases and J shed 10 bases, with 27 bases lying between them. The CDR3 here is CASSRARSGLISEEQFF. CDR3 bases: TGCGCCAGCAGCAGAGCCCGGTCAGGGTTGATATCCGAGGAGCAGTTCTTC.

V and J are TRBV7-2 and TRBJ1-1; 7 bases agree with TRBD1. There are 14 residues in the CDR3. Losses at the gene ends were 5 bases for V and 1 base for J; bases not matched to a gene: 4. Germline CDR1 and CDR2: SGHTA and FQGNSA. Here the CDR3 reads CASSPRTGNTEAFF. Written as DNA, the CDR3 is TGTGCCAGCAGCCCCAGGACAGGGAACACTGAAGCTTTCTTT.

This rearrangement joins TRBV19 to TRBJ1-4, with D unresolved. V gave up 1 base and J gave up 8 bases, with 8 bases separating them. Germline V gives CDR1 LNHDA, CDR2 SQIVND (reference sequence). CDR3 size: 13 residues. The CDR3 reads CASSIVGLEKLFF. In DNA form, the CDR3 reads TGTGCCAGTAGTATAGTGGGTCTCGAAAAACTGTTTTTT.

The rearrangement joins TRBV6-6 to TRBJ2-3; D not certain. This CDR3 has 13 residues. Germline V gene sequence: CDR1 MNHNY, CDR2 SVGAGI (reference sequence). The ends were cut back, 8 bases at V and 1 base at J, with 10 bases in the middle. Here the CDR3 reads CASDLGRTDTQYF. The DNA of the CDR3 is TGTGCCAGCGATCTAGGTCGCACAGATACGCAGTATTTT.

V usage is TRBV27 and J usage is TRBJ1-1; D is uncertain. V was shortened by 6 bases and J by 5 bases, with 16 bases between the two germline ends. The CDR3 extends over 14 amino acids. Germline V lookup: CDR1 MNHEY, CDR2 SMNVEV (reference sequence). For the CDR3, the DNA is TGTGCCAGCAGCCGAACAGTAATAAGGACTGAAGCTTTCTTT. It translates to CASSRTVIRTEAFF.

This chain joins TRBV27 and TRBJ2-1, with TRBD2 identical over 10 bases. V trimming: 6 bases; J trimming: 0 bases; junction bases outside the gene matches: 5. The germline V gene has CDR1 MNHEY and CDR2 SMNVEV (reference sequence). The CDR3 is 16 amino acids. The CDR3 DNA is TGTGCCAGCAGATCTGGACTAGCGGCCTCCTACAATGAGCAGTTCTTC. It specifies CASRSGLAASYNEQFF.

This sequence joins TRBV7-9 and TRBJ2-1; no clear D. The CDR3 has 12 residues. Trimming cost V 2 bases and J 5 bases, with 4 bases left between them. Germline loops: CDR1 SEHNR, CDR2 FQNEAQ (reference sequence). The CDR3 region has the DNA TGTGCCAGCAGCTTATACAACAATGAGCAGTTCTTC. Translating gives CASSLYNNEQFF.

The rearrangement joins TRBV21-1 to TRBJ2-3; TRBD2, the table's D call, was not compared with the DNA. TRBV21-1 is a recognized pseudogene. This CDR3 region has 16 residues. CDR3 amino acids: CASSNVGTSFTDTQYF. The CDR3 DNA follows: TGTGCCAGCAGCAATGTCGGGACTAGCTTTACAGATACGCAGTATTTT.